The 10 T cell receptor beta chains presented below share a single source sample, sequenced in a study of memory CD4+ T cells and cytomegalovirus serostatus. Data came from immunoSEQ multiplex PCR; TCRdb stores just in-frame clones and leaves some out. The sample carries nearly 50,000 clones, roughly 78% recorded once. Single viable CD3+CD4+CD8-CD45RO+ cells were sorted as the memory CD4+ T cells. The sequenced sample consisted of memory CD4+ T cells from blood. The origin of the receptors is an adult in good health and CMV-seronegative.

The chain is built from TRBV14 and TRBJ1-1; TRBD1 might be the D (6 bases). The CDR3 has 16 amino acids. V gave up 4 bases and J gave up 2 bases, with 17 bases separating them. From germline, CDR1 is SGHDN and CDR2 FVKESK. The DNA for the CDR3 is TGTGCCAGCAGCCCTTCCGACAGGAGGGTAAACACTGAAGCTTTCTTT. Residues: CASSPSDRRVNTEAFF.

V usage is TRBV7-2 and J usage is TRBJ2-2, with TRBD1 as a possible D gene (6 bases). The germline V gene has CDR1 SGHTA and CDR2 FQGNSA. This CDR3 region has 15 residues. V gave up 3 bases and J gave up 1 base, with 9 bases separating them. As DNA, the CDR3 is TGTGCCAGCAGCTTGGGCAGGGGGAACACCGGGGAGCTGTTTTTT. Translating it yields CASSLGRGNTGELFF. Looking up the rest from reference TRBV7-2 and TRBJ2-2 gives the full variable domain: GAGVSQSPSNKVTEKGKDVELRCDPISGHTALYWYRQSLGQGLEFLIYFQGNSAPDKSGLPSDRFSAERTGGSVSTLTIQRTQQEDSAVYLCASSLGRGNTGELFFGEGSRLTVL.

CDR3 in DNA: TGTGCCAGCAAGAGGAGGGAGGGCCCCTACGAGCAGTACTTC. The encoded protein is CASKRREGPYEQYF. The chain has TRBV2 and TRBJ2-7, with 7 bases matching TRBD2. CDR1 SNHLY and CDR2 FYNNEI come from the germline V gene. This CDR3 comprises 14 residues. J was trimmed by 2 bases and V by 7 bases; bases with no gene match: 8.

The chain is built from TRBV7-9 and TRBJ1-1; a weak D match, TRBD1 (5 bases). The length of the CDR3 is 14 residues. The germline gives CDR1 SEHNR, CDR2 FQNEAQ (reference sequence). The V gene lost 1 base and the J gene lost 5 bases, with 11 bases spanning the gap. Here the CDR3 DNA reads TGTGCCAGCAGCTTAGGGGGGAGACGGACTGAAGCTTTCTTT. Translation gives CASSLGGRRTEAFF.

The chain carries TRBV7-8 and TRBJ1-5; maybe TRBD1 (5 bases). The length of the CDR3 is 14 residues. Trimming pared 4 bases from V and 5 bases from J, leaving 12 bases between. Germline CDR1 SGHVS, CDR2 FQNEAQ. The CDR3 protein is CASSSRAPHQPQHF. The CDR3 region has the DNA TGTGCCAGCAGCTCCAGGGCTCCGCATCAGCCCCAGCATTTT. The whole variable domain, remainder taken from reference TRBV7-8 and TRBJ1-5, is GAGVSQSPRYKVAKRGQDVALRCDPISGHVSLFWYQQALGQGPEFLTYFQNEAQLDKSGLPSDRFFAERPEGSVSTLKIQRTQQEDSAVYLCASSSRAPHQPQHFGDGTRLSIL.

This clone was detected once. CDR3 sequence: CASSYSQGRSQETQYF. The DNA of the CDR3 is TGTGCCAGCAGTTACTCCCAGGGAAGGTCTCAAGAGACCCAGTACTTC. V gene TRBV6-5 combines with J gene TRBJ2-5; tentative D call: TRBD1 (5 bases). Germline V gene data show CDR1 as MNHEY and CDR2 as SVGAGI. The CDR3 is 16 amino acids. Trimming shortened V by 0 bases and J by 2 bases, and 13 bases separated the two germline ends.

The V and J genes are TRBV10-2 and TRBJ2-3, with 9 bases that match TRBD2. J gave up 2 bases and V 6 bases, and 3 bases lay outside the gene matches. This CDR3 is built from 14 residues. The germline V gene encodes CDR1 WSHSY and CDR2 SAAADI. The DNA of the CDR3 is TGCGCCAGCAGCCCTAGCGGGGTCACAGATACGCAGTATTTT. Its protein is CASSPSGVTDTQYF.

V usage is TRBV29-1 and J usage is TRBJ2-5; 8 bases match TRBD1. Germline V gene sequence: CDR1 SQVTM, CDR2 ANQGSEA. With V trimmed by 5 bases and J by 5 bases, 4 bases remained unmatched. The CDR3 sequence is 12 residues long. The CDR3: CSVRQGWETQYF. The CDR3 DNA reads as TGCAGCGTTAGACAGGGGTGGGAGACCCAGTACTTC.

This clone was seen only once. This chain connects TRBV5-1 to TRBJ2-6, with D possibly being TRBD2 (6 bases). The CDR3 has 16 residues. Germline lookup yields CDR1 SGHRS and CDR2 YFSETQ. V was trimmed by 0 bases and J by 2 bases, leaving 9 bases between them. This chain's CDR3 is CASSLDWGAGANVLTF. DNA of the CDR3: TGCGCCAGCAGCTTGGACTGGGGGGCTGGGGCCAACGTCCTGACTTTC.

In DNA, the CDR3 is TGTGCCTGGATCCCGACGGATCGGCTGGGAAACACCATATATTTT. It encodes CAWIPTDRLGNTIYF. This chain links TRBV30 with TRBJ1-3, with unresolved D. There are 15 residues in the CDR3. Germline CDR1 and CDR2: GTSNPN and SVGIG (reference sequence). V lost 4 bases to trimming and J lost 4 bases, with 17 bases between them.